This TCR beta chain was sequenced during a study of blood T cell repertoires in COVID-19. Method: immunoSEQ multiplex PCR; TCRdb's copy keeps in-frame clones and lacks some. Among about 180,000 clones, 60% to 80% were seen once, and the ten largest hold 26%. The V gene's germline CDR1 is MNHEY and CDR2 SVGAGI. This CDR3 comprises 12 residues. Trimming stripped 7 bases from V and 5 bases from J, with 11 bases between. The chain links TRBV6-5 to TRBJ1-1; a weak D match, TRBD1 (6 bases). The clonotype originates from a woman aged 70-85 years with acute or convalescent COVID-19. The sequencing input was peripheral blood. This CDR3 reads CASIGTGTEAFF. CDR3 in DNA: TGTGCCAGCATCGGTACAGGGACTGAAGCTTTCTTT.